One sample yielded the 4 T cell receptor beta chains listed below, sequenced in a study of blood T cells in healthy people across ages. The use of a sample-barcoded 5' primer and a J-beta primer mix characterized a second PCR of about 7 to 12 cycles. In TCRdb, the 5' RACE reads were re-called with MiXCR into one record per CDR3 protein. The sample holds hundreds of thousands of distinct CDR3 sequences, about half seen once. Sequenced: blood. Receptors originate from a woman aged 55 to 70 in good health.

The chain employs TRBV4-2 and TRBJ1-6; 7 bases fit TRBD1. This CDR3 region has 14 residues. V trimming: 3 bases; J trimming: 8 bases; junction bases outside the gene matches: 4. CDR1 and CDR2 (germline): LGHNA, YNFKEQ. CDR3 DNA: TGTGCCAGCAGCCAGGTTCAGGGGGATTCACCCCTCCACTTT. It is translated as CASSQVQGDSPLHF.

The chain has TRBV6-6 and TRBJ2-7, with 12 bases aligning to TRBD2. CDR3 length equals 15 residues. V lost 5 bases, J lost 5 bases, and 7 bases stayed unmatched. The germline V gene encodes CDR1 MNHNY and CDR2 SVGAGI (reference sequence). DNA for the CDR3: TGTGCCAGCAGTCCCCCGACTAGCGGGAGCAACGAGCAGTACTTC. As protein: CASSPPTSGSNEQYF.

To note about this clonotype: This may arise from a read error, as a much more abundant clone is one base away. This chain links TRBV7-2 with TRBJ2-5; the D gene is possibly TRBD2 (6 bases). The CDR3 is 14 amino acids. The germline V gene encodes CDR1 SGHTA and CDR2 FQGNSA. CDR3 region: CAGSYRDFGETQYF. The CDR3 DNA sequence: TGTGCCGGCAGCTACCGGGACTTTGGAGAGACCCAGTACTTC. The full variable domain, in which reference TRBV7-2 and TRBJ2-5 provide the parts outside the CDR3, is GAGVSQSPSNKVTEKGKDVELRCDPISGHTALYWYRQSLGQGLEFLIYFQGNSAPDKSGLPSDRFSAERTGGSVSTLTIQRTQQEDSAVYLCAGSYRDFGETQYFGPGTRLLVL.

This clonotype was found many times. The V call is TRBV9, the J call TRBJ2-1, with 8 bases identical to TRBD1. Trimming took 0 bases from V and 3 from J; bases not matched to a gene: 2. Germline V gene lookup returns CDR1 SGDLS and CDR2 YYNGEE. The CDR3 loop spans 15 amino acids. This chain's CDR3 is CASSVVTGGYNEQFF. CDR3 in DNA: TGTGCCAGCAGCGTAGTAACAGGGGGCTACAATGAGCAGTTCTTC.